The rows below give T cell receptor beta chains drawn from one sample of a study of patients and donors after allogeneic stem cell transplantation. TCRdb redid the calling of the RT-PCR reads with MiXCR, one entry per CDR3 protein. The repertoire holds 25,000 to 30,000 distinct CDR3 sequences, with around 7.4% as singletons. The material sequenced was blood, either unsorted or a sorted T cell fraction (not recorded which). The receptors were sampled from a human donor who was either an allogeneic HSCT recipient or a stem cell or donor lymphocyte infusion donor (not recorded which). It is not recorded whose cells these are; they may come from a transplant donor. CDR3s include the opening cysteine and the closing phenylalanine or tryptophan. The order of the fields is V gene, clone size, J gene, CDR3 length, D gene, CDR3 protein, CDR3 DNA. The D gene is left open where the match is weak. Size values are once, few and many counts, or a class for expanded clones, and some rows have none.

TRBV7-9	.	TRBJ1-6	16	.	CASSPRQMMDNSPLHF	TGTGCCAGCAGCCCTCGACAAATGATGGATAATTCACCCCTCCACTTT
TRBV19	.	TRBJ2-7	14	.	CASSIGGSSYEQYF	TGTGCCAGTAGTATTGGGGGCAGCTCCTACGAGCAGTACTTC
TRBV29-1	many	TRBJ2-7	12	.	CSVGDPRGEQYF	TGCAGCGTGGGAGACCCGAGGGGGGAGCAGTACTTC
TRBV7-6	many	TRBJ1-3	17	.	CASSLGGDERGRNTIYF	TGTGCCAGCAGCCTGGGCGGGGACGAAAGAGGAAGAAACACCATATATTTT
TRBV5-1	.	TRBJ2-7	14	.	CASNEGQSSYEQYF	TGCGCCAGCAACGAGGGGCAGTCCTCCTACGAGCAGTACTTC
TRBV5-6	many	TRBJ2-3	15	.	CASSAPGPPPDTQYF	TGTGCCAGCAGCGCCCCGGGCCCCCCCCCAGATACGCAGTATTTT
TRBV4-1	many	TRBJ2-3	18	.	CASSQDYGQSRSTDTQYF	TGCGCCAGCAGCCAAGATTATGGACAATCACGAAGCACAGATACGCAGTATTTT
TRBV27	.	TRBJ2-7	14	.	CASSLYGSSYEQYF	TGTGCCAGCAGTTTATACGGGAGCTCCTACGAGCAGTACTTC
TRBV19	many	TRBJ2-2	13	.	CASRTTATGELFF	TGTGCCAGTAGAACTACTGCCACCGGGGAGCTGTTTTTT
TRBV7-2	many	TRBJ2-7	15	TRBD1	CASSWTGGRSYEQYF	TGTGCCAGCAGCTGGACAGGGGGTCGCTCCTACGAGCAGTACTTC
TRBV5-5	many	TRBJ2-4	15	.	CASSFVLFSSRGQYF	TGTGCCAGCAGCTTTGTACTATTCTCTAGTAGGGGTCAGTACTTC
TRBV5-6	many	TRBJ2-3	15	.	CASSLAAYGSDTQYF	TGTGCCAGCAGCTTGGCAGCTTACGGGTCAGATACGCAGTATTTT
TRBV11-2	few	TRBJ1-1	12	.	CASSLPRGEAFF	TGTGCCAGCAGCCTCCCAAGGGGTGAAGCTTTCTTT
TRBV12-3/TRBV12-4	.	TRBJ2-2	14	TRBD1	CASSLQGDTGELFF	TGTGCCAGCAGCCTACAGGGGGACACCGGGGAGCTGTTTTTT
TRBV9	many	TRBJ2-1	16	TRBD2	CASSLLGTSGNNEQFF	TGTGCCAGCAGCCTCCTCGGGACTAGCGGGAACAATGAGCAGTTCTTC
TRBV11-1	many	TRBJ1-6	19	TRBD1	CASSLDLSWGTGDNSPLHF	TGTGCCAGCAGCTTGGATTTAAGTTGGGGGACAGGCGACAATTCACCCCTCCACTTT
TRBV24-1	many	TRBJ1-2	12	.	CATSTEVGGYTF	TGTGCCACCAGCACGGAAGTAGGAGGCTACACCTTC
TRBV7-9	many	TRBJ2-3	14	.	CASSFPGVKDTQYF	TGTGCCAGCAGCTTCCCGGGGGTGAAAGATACGCAGTATTTT
TRBV5-6	many	TRBJ2-5	16	.	CASSPWRWAAQETQYF	TGTGCCAGCAGCCCATGGAGGTGGGCAGCCCAAGAGACCCAGTACTTC
TRBV11-3	.	TRBJ2-5	15	.	CASSLGGDQQETQYF	TGTGCCAGCAGCTTAGGGGGGGACCAACAAGAGACCCAGTACTTC
TRBV5-1	few	TRBJ1-2	15	TRBD1	CASTPRGESNYGYTF	TGCGCCAGTACCCCCAGGGGGGAATCTAACTATGGCTACACCTTC
TRBV2	few	TRBJ2-1	16	TRBD2	CASRRGGLAGVNEQFF	TGTGCCAGCAGGAGGGGGGGACTAGCGGGAGTCAATGAGCAGTTCTTC
TRBV5-1	many	TRBJ1-6	14	.	CASSLEGADSPLHF	TGCGCCAGCAGCCTCGAGGGTGCGGATTCACCCCTCCACTTT
TRBV5-1	.	TRBJ2-5	15	TRBD1	CASSLWGQGQETQYF	TGCGCCAGCAGCTTATGGGGACAGGGGCAAGAGACCCAGTACTTC
TRBV7-2	few	TRBJ2-3	15	.	CASSLGGGRVDTQYF	TGTGCCAGCAGCTTAGGGGGGGGCCGGGTAGATACGCAGTATTTT
TRBV6-1	few	TRBJ2-6	18	TRBD1	CASIVRGQDFYGPNVLTF	TGTGCCAGCATTGTCAGGGGGCAAGATTTTTATGGGCCCAACGTCCTGACTTTC
TRBV4-1	few	TRBJ1-5	14	.	CASSQGGGDQPQHF	TGCGCCAGCAGCCAAGGCGGCGGGGATCAGCCCCAGCATTTT
TRBV21-1	few	TRBJ1-1	13	.	CASSKEVNTEAFF	TGTGCCAGCAGCAAAGAAGTAAACACTGAAGCTTTCTTT
TRBV5-1	.	TRBJ2-5	13	.	CASRGQDMRTQHF	TGCGCCAGCAGGGGGCAGGACATGAGGACCCAGCACTTC
TRBV20-1	.	TRBJ1-6	14	TRBD1	CSALRGTGNSPLHF	TGCAGTGCTCTTAGGGGGACAGGGAATTCACCCCTCCACTTT
TRBV6-5	many	TRBJ2-7	15	TRBD1	CASSSHKGAGYEQYF	TGTGCCAGCAGTTCCCACAAGGGGGCAGGCTACGAGCAGTACTTC
TRBV2	many	TRBJ1-2	13	.	CASSQTVGGIYTF	TGTGCCAGCAGTCAAACCGTGGGGGGAATCTACACCTTC
TRBV20-1	many	TRBJ2-3	15	TRBD2	CSARRTSGGSDTQYF	TGCAGTGCTCGACGGACTAGCGGGGGAAGCGATACGCAGTATTTT
TRBV7-9	many	TRBJ1-1	15	TRBD1	CASSLAVRQGAEAFF	TGTGCCAGCAGCTTAGCTGTGCGTCAGGGGGCTGAAGCTTTCTTT
TRBV5-1	.	TRBJ2-7	16	TRBD2	CASSRGGTSSTYEQYF	TGCGCCAGCAGCCGGGGGGGGACTAGCAGTACCTACGAGCAGTACTTC
TRBV7-9	few	TRBJ2-2	12	.	CASSLEVGELFF	TGTGCCAGCAGCCTCGAGGTCGGGGAGCTGTTTTTT
TRBV29-1	.	TRBJ2-3	17	TRBD2	CSVKGARTSGNTDTQYF	TGCAGCGTTAAAGGTGCTCGGACTAGCGGAAACACAGATACGCAGTATTTT
TRBV24-1	few	TRBJ1-2	11	.	CATSDEHGYTF	TGTGCCACCAGTGATGAGCATGGCTACACCTTC
TRBV12-3/TRBV12-4	many	TRBJ2-5	11	.	CASRKGETQYF	TGTGCCAGCAGGAAGGGGGAGACCCAGTACTTC
TRBV6-5	medium-sized	TRBJ2-5	14	.	CASSFTGEFETQYF	TGTGCCAGCAGTTTCACCGGGGAGTTTGAGACCCAGTACTTC
TRBV20-1	many	TRBJ2-7	17	TRBD2	CSARDAGEGGGGMEQYF	TGCAGTGCTAGAGATGCGGGGGAGGGCGGAGGCGGCATGGAGCAGTACTTC
TRBV5-1	many	TRBJ1-2	16	.	CASSLSIGDNLYGYTF	TGCGCCAGCAGCTTGTCAATTGGGGACAACCTCTATGGCTACACCTTC
TRBV24-1	.	TRBJ1-2	12	.	CATSGEINGYTF	TGTGCCACCAGTGGAGAGATTAATGGCTACACCTTC
TRBV6-1	few	TRBJ1-1	16	TRBD1	CASSPNPDRRNTEAFF	TGTGCCAGCAGTCCAAACCCGGACAGGAGGAACACTGAAGCTTTCTTT
TRBV10-3	many	TRBJ2-5	17	TRBD2	CAISDGTSGDFQETQYF	TGTGCCATCAGTGATGGGACTAGCGGCGATTTCCAAGAGACCCAGTACTTC
TRBV19	.	TRBJ2-1	17	TRBD2	CASSSSSGRTYRNEQFF	TGTGCCAGTAGTTCATCTAGCGGGCGGACCTATAGGAATGAGCAGTTCTTC
TRBV11-1	many	TRBJ2-7	12	.	CASSLGMNEQYF	TGTGCCAGCAGCTTAGGTATGAACGAGCAGTACTTC
TRBV7-8	many	TRBJ2-3	15	.	CASIGSGDITDTQYF	TGTGCCAGCATCGGCTCGGGGGACATAACAGATACGCAGTATTTT
TRBV3-1	few	TRBJ2-2	14	.	CASSQGSGTGELFF	TGTGCCAGCAGCCAAGGCTCAGGGACCGGGGAGCTGTTTTTT
TRBV12-3/TRBV12-4	many	TRBJ1-5	11	.	CASSPGFAQHF	TGTGCCAGCAGCCCGGGATTTGCCCAGCATTTT
TRBV3-1	.	TRBJ1-1	17	.	CASSPRRGKVLNTEAFF	TGTGCCAGCAGTCCCCGCAGGGGCAAGGTCTTGAACACTGAAGCTTTCTTT
TRBV15	few	TRBJ2-7	12	.	CATSRDFGEQYF	TGTGCCACCAGCAGAGATTTCGGTGAGCAGTACTTC
TRBV14	many	TRBJ1-6	15	TRBD1	CASSQDRVPNSPLHF	TGTGCCAGCAGCCAGGACAGGGTGCCGAATTCACCCCTCCACTTT